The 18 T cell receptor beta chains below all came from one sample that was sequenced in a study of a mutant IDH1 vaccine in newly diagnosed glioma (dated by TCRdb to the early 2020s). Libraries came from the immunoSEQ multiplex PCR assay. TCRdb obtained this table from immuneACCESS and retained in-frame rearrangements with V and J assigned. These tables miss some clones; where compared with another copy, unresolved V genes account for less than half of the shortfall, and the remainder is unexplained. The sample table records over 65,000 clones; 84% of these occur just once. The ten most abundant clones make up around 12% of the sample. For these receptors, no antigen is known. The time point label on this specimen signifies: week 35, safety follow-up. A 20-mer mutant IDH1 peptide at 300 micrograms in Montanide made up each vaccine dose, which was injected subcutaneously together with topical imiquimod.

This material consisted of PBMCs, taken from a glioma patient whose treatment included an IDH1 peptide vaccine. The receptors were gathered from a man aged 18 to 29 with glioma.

The CDR3 loop reads CASSLVTDTQYF. The CDR3, as DNA: TGTGCCAGCAGCTTGGTAACAGATACGCAGTATTTT. The gene calls are TRBV5-4 and TRBJ2-3; D is unresolved. Looked up from germline, CDR1 is SGHNT and CDR2 is YYREEE (reference sequence). CDR3 size: 12 residues. V lost 0 bases and J lost 3, with 2 bases in between. Together with reference TRBV5-4 and TRBJ2-3, the CDR3 gives the full variable domain: ETGVTQSPTHLIKTRGQQVTLRCSSQSGHNTVSWYQQALGQGPQFIFQYYREEENGRGNFPPRFSGLQFPNYSSELNVNALELDDSALYLCASSLVTDTQYFGPGTRLTVL.

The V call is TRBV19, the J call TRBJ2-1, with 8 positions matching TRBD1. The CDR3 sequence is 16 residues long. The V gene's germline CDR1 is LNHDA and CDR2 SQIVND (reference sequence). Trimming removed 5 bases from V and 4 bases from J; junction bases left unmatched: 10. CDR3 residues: CASSSAGTGGYNEQFF. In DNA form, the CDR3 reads TGTGCCAGTAGTTCGGCCGGGACAGGCGGATACAATGAGCAGTTCTTC.

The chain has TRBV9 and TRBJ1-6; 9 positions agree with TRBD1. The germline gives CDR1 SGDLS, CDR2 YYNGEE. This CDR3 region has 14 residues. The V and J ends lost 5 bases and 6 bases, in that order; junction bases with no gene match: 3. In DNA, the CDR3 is TGTGCCAGCAGACCGGGACAGGGTAATTCACCCCTCCACTTT. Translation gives CASRPGQGNSPLHF.

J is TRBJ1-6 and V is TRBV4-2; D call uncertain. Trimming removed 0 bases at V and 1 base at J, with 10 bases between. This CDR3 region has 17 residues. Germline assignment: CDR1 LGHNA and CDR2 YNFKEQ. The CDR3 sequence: CASSQDLRVSYNSPLHF. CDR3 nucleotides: TGTGCCAGCAGCCAAGATCTGAGGGTATCCTATAATTCACCCCTCCACTTT.

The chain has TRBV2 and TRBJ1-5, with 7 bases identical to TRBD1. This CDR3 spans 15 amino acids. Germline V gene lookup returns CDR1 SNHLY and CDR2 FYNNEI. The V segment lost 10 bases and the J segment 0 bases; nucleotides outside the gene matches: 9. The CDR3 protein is CATRDRASSNQPQHF. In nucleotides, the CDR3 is TGTGCCACGAGAGACAGGGCATCTAGCAATCAGCCCCAGCATTTT. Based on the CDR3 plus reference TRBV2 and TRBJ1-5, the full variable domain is EPEVTQTPSHQVTQMGQEVILRCVPISNHLYFYWYRQILGQKVEFLVSFYNNEISEKSEIFDDQFSVERPDGSNFTLKIRSTKLEDSAMYFCATRDRASSNQPQHFGDGTRLSIL.

As DNA, the CDR3 is TGTGCCAGCAGCTTTTTCCTAGCGGGCGACGAGCAGTACTTC. Its protein product is CASSFFLAGDEQYF. The rearrangement links TRBV7-9 to TRBJ2-7, with 8 nucleotides matching TRBD2. There are 14 residues in the CDR3. The ends lost 3 bases at V and 5 bases at J; junction bases unmatched: 6. The germline CDR1 and CDR2 sequences are SEHNR and FQNEAQ (reference sequence). The complete variable domain, with remaining parts taken from reference TRBV7-9 and TRBJ2-7, reads DTGVSQNPRHKITKRGQNVTFRCDPISEHNRLYWYRQTLGQGPEFLTYFQNEAQLEKSRLLSDRFSAERPKGSFSTLEIQRTEQGDSAMYLCASSFFLAGDEQYFGPGTRLTVT.

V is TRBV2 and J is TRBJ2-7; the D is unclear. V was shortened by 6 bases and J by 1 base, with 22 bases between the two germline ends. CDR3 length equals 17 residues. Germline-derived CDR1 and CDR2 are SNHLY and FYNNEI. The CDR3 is CASRSVLPTSQSYEQYF. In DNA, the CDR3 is TGTGCCAGCAGAAGCGTCCTGCCCACGTCCCAGTCCTACGAGCAGTACTTC.

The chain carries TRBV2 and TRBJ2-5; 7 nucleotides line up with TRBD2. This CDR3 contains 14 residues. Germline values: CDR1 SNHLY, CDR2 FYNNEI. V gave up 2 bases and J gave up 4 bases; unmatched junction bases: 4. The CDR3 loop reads CASSESPGGETQYF. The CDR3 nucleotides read TGTGCCAGCAGTGAAAGCCCGGGAGGAGAGACCCAGTACTTC.

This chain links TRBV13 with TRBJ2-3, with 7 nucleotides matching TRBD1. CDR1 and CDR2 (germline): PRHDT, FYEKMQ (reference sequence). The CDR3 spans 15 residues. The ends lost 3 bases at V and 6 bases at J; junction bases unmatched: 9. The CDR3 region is CASSFGQVGWDTQYF. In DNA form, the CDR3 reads TGTGCCAGCAGCTTTGGACAGGTGGGATGGGATACGCAGTATTTT.

The CDR3 is CASSESDMMDSYEQYF. In DNA, the CDR3 is TGCGCCAGCAGTGAGTCGGATATGATGGACTCCTACGAGCAGTACTTC. The chain has TRBV10-2 and TRBJ2-7; D uncertain. This CDR3 is built from 16 residues. Trimming removed 0 bases at V and 0 bases at J, with 12 bases between. CDR1 and CDR2 from the germline V gene are WSHSY and SAAADI.

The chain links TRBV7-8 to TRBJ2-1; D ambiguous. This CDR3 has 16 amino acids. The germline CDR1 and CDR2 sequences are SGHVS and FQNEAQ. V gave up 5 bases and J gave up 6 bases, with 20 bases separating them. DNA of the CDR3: TGTGCCAGCAGCCTACCGCCCTCATCTTCCCTCAATGAGCAGTTCTTC. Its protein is CASSLPPSSSLNEQFF. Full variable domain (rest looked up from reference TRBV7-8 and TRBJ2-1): GAGVSQSPRYKVAKRGQDVALRCDPISGHVSLFWYQQALGQGPEFLTYFQNEAQLDKSGLPSDRFFAERPEGSVSTLKIQRTQQEDSAVYLCASSLPPSSSLNEQFFGPGTRLTVL.

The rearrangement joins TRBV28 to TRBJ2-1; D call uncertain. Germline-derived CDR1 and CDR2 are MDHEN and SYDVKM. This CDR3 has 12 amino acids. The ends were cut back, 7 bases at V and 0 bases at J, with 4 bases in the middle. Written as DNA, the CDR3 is TGTGCCAGCAAGAGCTCCTACAATGAGCAGTTCTTC. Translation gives CASKSSYNEQFF.

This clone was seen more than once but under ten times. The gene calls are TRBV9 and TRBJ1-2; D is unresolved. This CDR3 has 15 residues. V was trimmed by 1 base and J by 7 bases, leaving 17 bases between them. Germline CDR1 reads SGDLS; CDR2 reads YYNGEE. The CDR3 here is CASSVRRAGGSGYTF. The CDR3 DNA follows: TGTGCCAGCAGCGTAAGACGGGCAGGTGGTTCTGGCTACACCTTC.

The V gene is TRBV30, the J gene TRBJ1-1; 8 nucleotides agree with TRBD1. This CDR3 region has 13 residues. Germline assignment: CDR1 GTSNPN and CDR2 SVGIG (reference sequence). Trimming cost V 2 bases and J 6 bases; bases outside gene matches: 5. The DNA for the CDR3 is TGTGCCTGGAGTAACGGACAGGGCCCTGAAGCTTTCTTT. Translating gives CAWSNGQGPEAFF. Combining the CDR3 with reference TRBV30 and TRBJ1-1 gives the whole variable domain SQTIHQWPATLVQPVGSPLSLECTVEGTSNPNLYWYRQAAGRGLQLLFYSVGIGQISSEVPQNLSASRPQDRQFILSSKKLLLSDSGFYLCAWSNGQGPEAFFGQGTRLTVV.

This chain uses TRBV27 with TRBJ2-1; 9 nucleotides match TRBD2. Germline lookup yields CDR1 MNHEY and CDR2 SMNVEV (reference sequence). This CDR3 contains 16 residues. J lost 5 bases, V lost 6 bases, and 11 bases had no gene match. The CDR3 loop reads CASSARSGRFNNEQFF. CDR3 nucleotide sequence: TGTGCCAGCAGCGCGAGGAGCGGGAGGTTTAACAATGAGCAGTTCTTC.

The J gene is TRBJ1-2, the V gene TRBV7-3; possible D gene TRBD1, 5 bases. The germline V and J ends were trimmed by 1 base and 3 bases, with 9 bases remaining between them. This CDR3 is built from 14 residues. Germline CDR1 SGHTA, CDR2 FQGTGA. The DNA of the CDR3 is TGTGCCAGCAGCTTAAAGGGAGGGGACTATGGCTACACCTTC. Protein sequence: CASSLKGGDYGYTF.

CDR3 nucleotides: TGTGCCAGTAGTCCCGCCCGCAGGGGGCGCCATCAGCCCCAGCATTTT. This encodes CASSPARRGRHQPQHF. The chain couples TRBV19 to TRBJ1-5; the match to TRBD1 covers 8 bases. Trimming cost V 5 bases and J 5 bases; bases outside gene matches: 11. Germline CDR1 reads LNHDA; CDR2 reads SQIVND (reference sequence). This CDR3 region has 16 residues.

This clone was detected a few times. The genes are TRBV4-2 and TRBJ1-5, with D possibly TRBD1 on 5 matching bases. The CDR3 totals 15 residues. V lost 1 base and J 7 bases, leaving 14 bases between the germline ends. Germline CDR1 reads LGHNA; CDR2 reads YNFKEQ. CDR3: CASSQGQQGDQPQHF. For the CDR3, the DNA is TGTGCCAGCAGCCAAGGACAACAAGGGGACCAGCCCCAGCATTTT.